Below, 7 T cell receptor beta chains from the same sample are listed, as sequenced in a study of T cell responses to AZD1222 COVID-19 vaccine (dated by TCRdb to 2020 to 2023). Explained via the paper, the time point label denotes: about 28 days (+/-7) after the second vaccine dose. This specimen's treatment or condition label, per the study, means: meningococcal conjugate vaccine given as trial control. Library prep was done by the immunoSEQ multiplex PCR assay. The immuneACCESS repertoire file appears here via TCRdb, limited to in-frame rearrangements. These files lack a portion of the clones; in checked studies, under half of the deficit traces to unresolved V genes, and the cause of the others is not known. The sample has approximately 70,000 clones on record, approximately 90% of them singletons. Around 4.9% of the sample comes from the top ten. The sample here was peripheral blood, taken 28 days after the second dose of the MenACWY control vaccine. These receptor sequences come from an adult who received the MenACWY meningococcal vaccine as a control.

The chain carries TRBV14 and TRBJ2-5; a weak D match, TRBD2 (6 bases). The CDR3 has 13 amino acids. V lost 4 bases, J lost 5 bases, and 11 bases lay in between. Germline CDR1 is SGHDN and CDR2 is FVKESK. The CDR3: CASSLWGGETQYF. As DNA, the CDR3 is TGTGCCAGCAGCCTCTGGGGAGGTGAGACCCAGTACTTC.

The chain uses TRBV28 and TRBJ2-1; D possibly corresponds to TRBD2 (5 bases). This CDR3 is built from 16 residues. The germline V gene has CDR1 MDHEN and CDR2 SYDVKM. The germline V and J ends were trimmed by 5 bases and 0 bases, with 14 bases remaining between them. Written as DNA, the CDR3 is TGTGCCAGCAGTCCCAGCGGAGCTCTCTCCTACAATGAGCAGTTCTTC. Translation gives CASSPSGALSYNEQFF.

The rearrangement joins TRBV5-1 to TRBJ2-1, with D uncertain. The CDR3 sequence is 14 residues long. V lost 4 bases and J 3 bases, leaving 11 bases between the germline ends. Germline values: CDR1 SGHRS, CDR2 YFSETQ. The CDR3 region is CASSVDGNYNEQFF. The CDR3 DNA reads TGCGCCAGCAGCGTGGACGGCAACTACAATGAGCAGTTCTTC.

V gene TRBV7-9 combines with J gene TRBJ2-1; 9 bases align to TRBD2. Germline V CDR1 and CDR2: SEHNR, FQNEAQ (reference sequence). Trimming removed 5 bases from V and 0 bases from J; junction bases left unmatched: 11. This CDR3 comprises 18 residues. The CDR3 sequence: CASSRTSEYLSSYNEQFF. CDR3 DNA: TGTGCCAGCAGCCGGACTAGCGAATACTTAAGCTCCTACAATGAGCAGTTCTTC.

This chain links TRBV5-1 with TRBJ1-4; D call uncertain. Germline CDR1 is SGHRS and CDR2 is YFSETQ. V shed 0 bases and J shed 4 bases, with 10 bases lying between them. The CDR3 has 15 residues. CDR3 residues: CASSLGPINNEKLFF. CDR3 coding DNA: TGCGCCAGCAGCTTGGGCCCGATTAATAATGAAAAACTGTTTTTT. The whole variable domain, filled in from reference TRBV5-1 and TRBJ1-4, reads KAGVTQTPRYLIKTRGQQVTLSCSPISGHRSVSWYQQTPGQGLQFLFEYFSETQRNKGNFPGRFSGRQFSNSRSEMNVSTLELGDSALYLCASSLGPINNEKLFFGSGTQLSVL.

This chain connects TRBV4-2 to TRBJ1-2, with unresolved D. V shed 2 bases and J shed 5 bases, with 15 bases lying between them. This CDR3 has 15 amino acids. CDR1 and CDR2 from the germline V gene are LGHNA and YNFKEQ. This CDR3 reads CASSQPDGKYYGYTF. CDR3 nucleotide sequence: TGTGCCAGCAGCCAACCGGACGGAAAATATTATGGCTACACCTTC.

This clone occurred once. One junction end does not reproduce the germline sequence, and a read error may be involved. This chain connects TRBV19 to TRBJ2-4; no clear D. Per the germline V gene, CDR1 is LNHDA and CDR2 is SQIVND (reference sequence). The CDR3 runs 16 residues. The CDR3 DNA follows: TGTGCCAGTAATATAGATGGAGACAAGGCCAAAAACATTCAGTACTTC. This codes for CASNIDGDKAKNIQYF.